This is a list of T cell receptor beta chains from one sample in a study of TIL therapy for anti-PD-1-resistant metastatic lung cancer. This table comes from immunoSEQ multiplex PCR, and its TCRdb copy is limited to in-frame clones, with some not included. The table has tens of thousands of clones, 70% to 80% seen once. The sample in question was blood, obtained at baseline. All receptors derive from a woman aged 30 to 85 with non-small cell lung cancer. The CDR3 runs from the conserved cysteine through the conserved F or W. D genes are given only for firm matches. The size of a clone is reported for some rows only, either as once, few or many, or as a class for expanded clones.

>TRBV5-6|TRBJ1-1|.|few
CASSLRSPEAFF
TGTGCCAGCAGCTTGAGGTCCCCTGAAGCTTTCTTT
>TRBV7-8|TRBJ1-5|.|.
CASSRNALQRSNQPQHF
TGTGCCAGCAGCCGTAACGCCCTACAACGTAGCAATCAGCCCCAGCATTTT
>TRBV19|TRBJ2-1|.|.
CASSPGGEQFF
TGTGCCAGTAGTCCCGGCGGAGAGCAGTTCTTC
>TRBV7-9|TRBJ2-5|TRBD2|.
CASSEGLAGGETQYF
TGTGCCAGCAGCGAGGGACTAGCGGGTGGTGAGACCCAGTACTTC
>TRBV5-1|TRBJ1-4|.|.
CASSIGGTNEKLFF
TGCGCCAGCAGCATAGGGGGGACTAATGAAAAACTGTTTTTT
>TRBV11-2|TRBJ1-3|.|.
CASRARVRGNEDTIYF
TGTGCCAGCCGAGCCCGTGTTCGGGGAAATGAAGACACCATATATTTT
>TRBV5-6|TRBJ2-3|.|few
CASSFGYTDTQYF
TGTGCCAGCAGCTTCGGGTACACAGATACGCAGTATTTT
>TRBV6-5|TRBJ2-7|.|.
CASSALSKGGEQYF
TGTGCCAGCAGTGCCCTCTCAAAGGGAGGCGAGCAGTACTTC
>TRBV7-7|TRBJ2-1|.|.
CASSLYTGGEQFF
TGTGCCAGCAGCTTGTATACCGGCGGTGAGCAGTTCTTC
>TRBV25-1|TRBJ2-5|TRBD2|.
CASSAGGPGETQYF
TGTGCCAGCAGCGCGGGAGGGCCGGGTGAGACCCAGTACTTC
>TRBV1|TRBJ2-7|.|.
CTSSHDASTGISYEQYF
TGCACCAGCAGCCATGACGCCTCGACAGGGATCTCCTACGAGCAGTACTTC
>TRBV7-2|TRBJ2-7|.|.
CASSRLRYEQYF
TGTGCCAGCAGCAGACTCAGATACGAGCAGTACTTC
>TRBV28|TRBJ2-2|.|.
CASSSLHTGPVTGELFF
TGTGCCAGCAGCTCACTCCACACTGGACCCGTAACCGGGGAGCTGTTTTTT
>TRBV5-1|TRBJ1-5|.|.
CASSKDGSPDQPQHF
TGCGCCAGCAGTAAGGACGGGTCTCCAGATCAGCCCCAGCATTTT
>TRBV6-5|TRBJ2-4|TRBD2|.
CASSYFTSGLDIQYF
TGTGCCAGCAGTTACTTTACTAGCGGGTTGGACATTCAGTACTTC
>TRBV5-1|TRBJ2-1|.|.
CASSLVTASNEQFF
TGCGCCAGCAGTCTTGTCACGGCTAGCAATGAGCAGTTCTTC